These 2 T cell receptor beta chains originate from one sample sequenced in a study of cytomegalovirus exposure and HLA in healthy donors. The PCR had 60 Vbeta and 13 Jbeta primers. Some clones are missing from TCRdb's copy, which holds only in-frame ones; the method was immunoSEQ multiplex PCR. The sample shows around 78,000 clones, approximately 84% of them seen only once. Sequenced sample: PBMCs. The source is a woman in her 50s in good health and CMV-seronegative.

J is TRBJ1-5 and V is TRBV6-1, with a tentative D call TRBD1 (6 bases). Germline V lookup: CDR1 MNHNS, CDR2 SASEGT. There are 14 residues in the CDR3. V was clipped by 8 bases and J by 5 bases, with 16 bases between them. For the CDR3, the DNA is TGTGCCAGCCGCCGACAGGAAGGGGATCAGCCCCAGCATTTT. Translation gives CASRRQEGDQPQHF.

This rearrangement joins TRBV15 to TRBJ1-5, with D uncertain. The CDR3 contains 14 residues. CDR1 and CDR2 (germline): LNHNV, YYDKDF (reference sequence). Deletions cut 3 bases from V and 6 bases from J, with 12 bases between. In DNA form, the CDR3 reads TGTGCCACCAGCAGGGGTGGCACGGGTCAGCCCCAGCATTTT. Amino acids: CATSRGGTGQPQHF.